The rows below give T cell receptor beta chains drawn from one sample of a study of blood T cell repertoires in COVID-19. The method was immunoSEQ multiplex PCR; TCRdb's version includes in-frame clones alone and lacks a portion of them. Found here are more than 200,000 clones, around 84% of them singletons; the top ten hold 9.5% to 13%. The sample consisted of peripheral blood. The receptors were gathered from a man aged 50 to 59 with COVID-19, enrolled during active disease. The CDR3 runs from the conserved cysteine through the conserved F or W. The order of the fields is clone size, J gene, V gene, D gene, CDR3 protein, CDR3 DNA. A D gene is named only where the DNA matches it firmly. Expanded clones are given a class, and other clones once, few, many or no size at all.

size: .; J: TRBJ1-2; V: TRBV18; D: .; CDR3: CASSHGGHYGYTF; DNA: TGTGCCAGCTCGCACGGGGGGCACTATGGCTACACCTTC
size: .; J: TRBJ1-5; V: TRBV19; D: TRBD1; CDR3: CASSIMSGQDSNQPQHF; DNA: TGTGCCAGTAGTATAATGTCGGGACAGGATAGCAATCAGCCCCAGCATTTT
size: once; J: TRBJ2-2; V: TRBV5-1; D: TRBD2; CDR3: CASSHTTSGNTGELFF; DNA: TGCGCCAGCAGCCATACGACTAGCGGGAACACCGGGGAGCTGTTTTTT
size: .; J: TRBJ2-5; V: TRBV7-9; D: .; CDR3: CASSPVASETQYF; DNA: TGTGCCAGCAGCCCCGTAGCATCCGAGACCCAGTACTTC
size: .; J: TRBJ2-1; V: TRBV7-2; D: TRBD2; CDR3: CASSSTHQAGGPSNEQFF; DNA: TGTGCCAGCAGCTCAACCCACCAAGCGGGGGGGCCAAGCAATGAGCAGTTCTTC
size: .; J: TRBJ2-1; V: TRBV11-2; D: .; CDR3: CASSLDRRNNEQFF; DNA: TGTGCCAGCAGCTTAGATCGCAGAAACAATGAGCAGTTCTTC
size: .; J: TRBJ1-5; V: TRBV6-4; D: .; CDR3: CASSTYSNQPQHF; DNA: TGTGCCAGCAGCACCTATAGCAATCAGCCCCAGCATTTT
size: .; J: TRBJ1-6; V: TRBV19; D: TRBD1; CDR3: CASSIETGQGNSPLHF; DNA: TGTGCCAGTAGTATAGAGACGGGACAGGGGAATTCACCCCTCCACTTT
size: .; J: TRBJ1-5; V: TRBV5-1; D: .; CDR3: CASSLAGGLYQPQHF; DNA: TGCGCCAGCAGCTTGGCCGGGGGGCTTTATCAGCCCCAGCATTTT
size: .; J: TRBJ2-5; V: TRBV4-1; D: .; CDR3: CASSQHRAAETQYF; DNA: TGCGCCAGCAGCCAGCACAGGGCGGCGGAGACCCAGTACTTC
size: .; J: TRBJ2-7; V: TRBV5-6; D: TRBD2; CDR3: CASSFPPGGAGSEQYF; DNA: TGTGCCAGCAGCTTCCCCCCGGGGGGGGCTGGGTCCGAGCAGTACTTC
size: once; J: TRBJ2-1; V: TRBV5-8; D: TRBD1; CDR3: CASSHGQGVYNEQFF; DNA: TGTGCCAGCAGCCACGGACAGGGTGTTTACAATGAGCAGTTCTTC
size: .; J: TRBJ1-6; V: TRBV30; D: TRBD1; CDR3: CAWAGTDPSPLHF; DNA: TGTGCCTGGGCCGGGACAGATCCTTCACCCCTCCACTTT
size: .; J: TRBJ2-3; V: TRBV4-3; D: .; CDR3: CASSQDYQTVWRTDTQYF; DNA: TGCGCCAGCAGCCAAGATTACCAGACAGTATGGCGCACAGATACGCAGTATTTT
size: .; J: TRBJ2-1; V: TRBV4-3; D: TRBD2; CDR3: CASSRPPLAGGTNEQFF; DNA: TGCGCCAGCAGCCGGCCCCCTCTAGCGGGGGGTACCAATGAGCAGTTCTTC
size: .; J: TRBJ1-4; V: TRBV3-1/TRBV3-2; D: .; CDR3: CASSQWGRGEKLFF; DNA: TGTGCCAGCAGCCAATGGGGAAGGGGTGAAAAACTGTTTTTT
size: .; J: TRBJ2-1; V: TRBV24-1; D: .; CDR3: CATSVTPRGSYNEQFF; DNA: TGTGCCACCAGTGTTACACCTAGGGGCTCCTACAATGAGCAGTTCTTC
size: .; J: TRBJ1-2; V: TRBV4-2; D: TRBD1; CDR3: CASSHNIGDSLSSGYTF; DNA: TGTGCCAGCAGCCATAACATTGGGGACAGCCTATCTAGTGGCTACACCTTC
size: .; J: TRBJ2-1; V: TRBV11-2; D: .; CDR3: CASSLGAGATLEQFF; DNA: TGTGCCAGCAGCTTAGGGGCGGGGGCGACACTTGAGCAGTTCTTC
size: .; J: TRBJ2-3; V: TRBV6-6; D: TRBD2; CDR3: CASSRDSWGLAGGPFTDTQYF; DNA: TGTGCCAGCAGCCGGGACAGCTGGGGACTAGCGGGAGGGCCCTTCACAGATACGCAGTATTTT
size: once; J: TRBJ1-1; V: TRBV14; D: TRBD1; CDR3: CASSPRQGESTEAFF; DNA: TGTGCCAGCAGCCCCCGACAGGGGGAGAGCACTGAAGCTTTCTTT
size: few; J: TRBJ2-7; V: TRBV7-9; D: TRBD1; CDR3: CASSSPNRGSPYEQYF; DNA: TGTGCCAGCAGCTCGCCCAACAGGGGATCTCCCTACGAGCAGTACTTC
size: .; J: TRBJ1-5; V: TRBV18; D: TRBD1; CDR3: CASSPLGQETNQPQHF; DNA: TGTGCCAGCTCACCTCTGGGACAGGAAACCAATCAGCCCCAGCATTTT
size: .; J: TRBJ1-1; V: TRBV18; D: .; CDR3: CASSPEGGSTEAFF; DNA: TGTGCCAGCTCACCAGAGGGTGGGAGCACTGAAGCTTTCTTT
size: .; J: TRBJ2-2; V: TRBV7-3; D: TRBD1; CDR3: CASSLKKGANGELFF; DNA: TGTGCCAGCAGCTTAAAGAAGGGGGCGAACGGGGAGCTGTTTTTT
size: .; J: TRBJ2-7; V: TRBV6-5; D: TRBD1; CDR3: CATSPGQQAYEQYF; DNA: TGTGCCACCTCCCCGGGACAGCAGGCCTACGAGCAGTACTTC
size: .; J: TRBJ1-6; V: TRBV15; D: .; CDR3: CATSRVRGAGSSYNSPLHF; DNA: TGTGCCACCAGCAGAGTCCGGGGGGCTGGTAGCTCCTATAATTCACCCCTCCACTTT
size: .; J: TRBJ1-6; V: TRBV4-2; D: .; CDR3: CASSHGENRYSPLHF; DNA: TGTGCCAGCAGCCACGGAGAGAATCGATATTCACCCCTCCACTTT
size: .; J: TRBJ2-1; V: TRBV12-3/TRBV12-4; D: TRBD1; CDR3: CASSLTQGAAQFF; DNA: TGTGCCAGCAGTTTAACCCAGGGGGCTGCGCAGTTCTTC
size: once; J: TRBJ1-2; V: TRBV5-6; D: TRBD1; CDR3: CASSIPTGTNYGYTF; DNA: TGTGCCAGCAGCATCCCGACAGGGACCAACTATGGCTACACCTTC
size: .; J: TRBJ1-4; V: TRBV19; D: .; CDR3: CASAGARGEKLFF; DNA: TGTGCCAGTGCGGGGGCGCGAGGAGAAAAACTGTTTTTT
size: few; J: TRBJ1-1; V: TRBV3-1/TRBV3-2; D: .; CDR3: CASSRHRGAGDTEAFF; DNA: TGTGCCAGCAGCCGCCATAGAGGGGCGGGGGACACTGAAGCTTTCTTT
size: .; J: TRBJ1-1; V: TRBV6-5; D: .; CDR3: CASMPGAVNTEAFF; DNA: TGTGCCAGCATGCCAGGGGCGGTGAACACTGAAGCTTTCTTT
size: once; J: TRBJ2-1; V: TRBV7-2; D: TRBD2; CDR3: CASSTAGTSGGASYNEQFF; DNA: TGTGCCAGCAGCACGGCCGGGACTAGCGGGGGGGCCTCCTACAATGAGCAGTTCTTC
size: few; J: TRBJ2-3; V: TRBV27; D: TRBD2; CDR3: CASSLHLRAGGSDTQYF; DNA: TGTGCCAGCAGTTTACACCTGCGAGCGGGGGGCTCAGATACGCAGTATTTT
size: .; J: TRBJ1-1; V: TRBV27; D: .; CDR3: CASIDRMNTEAFF; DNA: TGTGCCAGCATCGACAGGATGAACACTGAAGCTTTCTTT
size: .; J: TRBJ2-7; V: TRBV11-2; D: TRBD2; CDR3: CASSLSGGRNEQYF; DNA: TGTGCCAGCAGCCTATCGGGGGGGAGGAACGAGCAGTACTTC
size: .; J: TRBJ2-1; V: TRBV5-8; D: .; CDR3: CASRWQRLYNEQFF; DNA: TGTGCCAGCAGATGGCAGAGACTCTACAATGAGCAGTTCTTC
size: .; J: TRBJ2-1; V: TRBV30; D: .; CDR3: CAWIGVYNEQFF; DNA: TGTGCCTGGATCGGGGTTTACAATGAGCAGTTCTTC
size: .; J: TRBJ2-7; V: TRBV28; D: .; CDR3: CASSLGQGPYEQYF; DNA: TGTGCCAGCAGTTTAGGGCAGGGCCCCTACGAGCAGTACTTC
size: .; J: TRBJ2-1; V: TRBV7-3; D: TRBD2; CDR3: CASSIGTSGRAWSSYNEQFF; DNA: TGTGCCAGCAGCATAGGGACTAGCGGGAGGGCCTGGAGCTCCTACAATGAGCAGTTCTTC
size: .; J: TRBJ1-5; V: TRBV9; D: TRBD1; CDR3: CARPGQGGKQPQHF; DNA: TGTGCCAGGCCGGGACAGGGAGGAAAACAGCCCCAGCATTTT
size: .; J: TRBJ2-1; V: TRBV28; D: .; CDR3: CASSPGWGEQFF; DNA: TGTGCCAGCAGCCCGGGGTGGGGTGAGCAGTTCTTC
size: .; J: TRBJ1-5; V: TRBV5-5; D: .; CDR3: CASSPSGELALQPQHF; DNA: TGTGCCAGCAGCCCATCCGGGGAATTGGCACTTCAGCCCCAGCATTTT
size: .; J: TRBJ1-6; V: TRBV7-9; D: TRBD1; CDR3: CASRREGDSNSPLHF; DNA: TGTGCCAGCAGGAGAGAGGGGGACAGCAATTCACCCCTCCACTTT
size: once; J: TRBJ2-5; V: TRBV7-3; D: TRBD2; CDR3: CASSFLAGDRKTQYF; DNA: TGTGCCAGCAGCTTTCTAGCGGGAGATAGGAAGACCCAGTACTTC
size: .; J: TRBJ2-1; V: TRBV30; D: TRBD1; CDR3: CAWAGGSYNEQFF; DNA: TGTGCCTGGGCAGGGGGCTCCTACAATGAGCAGTTCTTC
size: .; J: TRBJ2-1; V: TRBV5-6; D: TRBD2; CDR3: CASSLALAGYLEQFF; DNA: TGTGCCAGCAGCTTGGCACTAGCGGGGTATCTTGAGCAGTTCTTC
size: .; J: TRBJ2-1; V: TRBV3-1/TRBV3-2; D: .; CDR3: CASSPSSSPYNEQFF; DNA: TGTGCCAGCAGTCCCTCTAGTTCCCCCTACAATGAGCAGTTCTTC